The 31 T cell receptor beta chains listed next were all sequenced from one sample in a study of read filtering for tumor transcriptome and immune sequencing. The library was built from 400 ng RNA with molecular barcoded adaptors for alpha/delta and beta/gamma chains. TCRdb reanalysed the reads using MiXCR and keeps one entry per CDR3 protein. Of about 48,000 distinct CDR3 sequences in the sample, about 19% were seen once. The sample was a population of CD138-negative cells sorted from bone marrow. The receptors were gathered from a donor at least 40 years old with multiple myeloma.

The chain couples TRBV30 to TRBJ2-1; a possible D gene is TRBD1 (5 bases). Trimming left V 0 bases short and J 9 bases short, with 12 bases between. CDR1 and CDR2 from the germline V gene are GTSNPN and SVGIG (reference sequence). This CDR3 has 13 residues. The CDR3, as DNA: TGTGCCTGGAGTGTAAAGGGGTTGGGTGAGCAGTTCTTC. Amino acids: CAWSVKGLGEQFF.

This clonotype was counted at least ten times. The chain carries TRBV23-1 and TRBJ1-5; tentatively, D is TRBD1 (5 bases). TRBV23-1 counts as an open reading frame of uncertain function. Trimming pared 3 bases from V and 6 bases from J, leaving 21 bases between. This CDR3 has 17 amino acids. As DNA, the CDR3 is TGCGCCAGCAGTCACCCTGGGAGAGGGAGGGGCTCTCAGCCCCAGCATTTT. It encodes CASSHPGRGRGSQPQHF.

CDR3 DNA: TGCGCCAGCAGCTTGGGGCTAGCGGGAGCCTACAATGAGCAGTTCTTC. Translated, it gives CASSLGLAGAYNEQFF. The V call is TRBV5-1, the J call TRBJ2-1; the match to TRBD2 covers 10 bases. V shed 0 bases and J 2 bases; nucleotides not matched to a gene: 2. The CDR3 spans 16 residues. The germline V gene encodes CDR1 SGHRS and CDR2 YFSETQ.

This clonotype was seen at least ten times. The J gene is TRBJ1-1, the V gene TRBV29-1; D uncertain. Germline CDR1 SQVTM, CDR2 ANQGSEA. The CDR3 runs to 13 residues. V was pared by 4 bases and J by 1 base, with 10 bases between. CDR3 region: CSVGETENTEAFF. The CDR3 nucleotides read TGCAGCGTTGGAGAGACTGAGAACACTGAAGCTTTCTTT.

This clonotype was seen repeatedly, ten times or more. The genes are TRBV20-1 and TRBJ1-4; a weak D match, TRBD1 (6 bases). The V gene's germline CDR1 is DFQATT and CDR2 SNEGSKA (reference sequence). V lost 0 bases to trimming and J lost 6 bases, with 14 bases between them. CDR3 length: 15 amino acids. The CDR3 loop reads CSARDTGTSYEKLFF. The CDR3 DNA is TGCAGTGCTAGAGATACCGGGACATCATATGAAAAACTGTTTTTT.

This clonotype was detected many times. The chain uses TRBV20-1 and TRBJ1-4, with D uncertain. Deletions cut 2 bases from V and 4 bases from J, with 5 bases between. CDR1 and CDR2 from the germline V gene are DFQATT and SNEGSKA (reference sequence). The CDR3 has 12 residues. Here the CDR3 reads CSARTVNEKLFF. CDR3 nucleotide sequence: TGCAGTGCTAGAACAGTTAATGAAAAACTGTTTTTT.

As concerns this clonotype: A read error may explain this, as a much larger clone is one base away. The chain couples TRBV7-2 to TRBJ2-3; 12 nucleotides agree with TRBD2. The CDR3 is 18 residues long. CDR1 and CDR2 (germline): SGHTA, FQGNSA. For the CDR3, the DNA is TGTGCCAGCAGCCTAGGACTAGCGGGAACCGCTAGCACAGATACGCGGTATTTT. Protein: CASSLGLAGTASTDTRYF.

The CDR3 loop is CASGLATETQYF. The CDR3 DNA is TGTGCTAGTGGTTTGGCTACGGAGACCCAGTACTTC. V usage is TRBV12-5 and J usage is TRBJ2-5; D not certain. From germline, CDR1 is LGHNT and CDR2 FRNRAP. The V end was cut by 1 base, the J end by 5 bases, with 5 bases between. There are 12 residues in the CDR3. Based on the CDR3 plus reference TRBV12-5 and TRBJ2-5, the full variable domain is DARVTQTPRHKVTEMGQEVTMRCQPILGHNTVFWYRQTMMQGLELLAYFRNRAPLDDSGMPKDRFSAEMPDATLATLKIQPSEPRDSAVYFCASGLATETQYFGPGTRLLVL.

There are many counts of this clonotype. This chain joins TRBV20-1 and TRBJ2-7, with 15 bases identical to TRBD2. Germline V gene sequence: CDR1 DFQATT, CDR2 SNEGSKA (reference sequence). V was pared by 5 bases and J by 7 bases, with 9 bases of the junction left unmatched. CDR3 length: 15 residues. The CDR3 bases are TGCAGTGCTTCTGGACTAGCGGGAGGGCCGGGGGAGCAGTACTTC. Its translation: CSASGLAGGPGEQYF.

This clonotype was picked up many times. The V and J genes are TRBV21-1 and TRBJ2-1. TRBV21-1 is deemed a pseudogene. The CDR3 totals 17 residues. CDR3: CASSTYHPERYYNEQFF. CDR3 sequence (DNA): TGTGCCAGCAGCACCTACCACCCCGAGAGGTACTACAATGAGCAGTTCTTC.

This clonotype was observed many times. The chain is built from TRBV7-2 and TRBJ2-7; D possibly corresponds to TRBD1 (6 bases). The CDR3 consists of 13 residues. CDR1 is SGHTA and CDR2 is FQGNSA in the germline V gene. V gave up 3 bases and J gave up 4 bases, with 10 bases separating them. This chain's CDR3 is CASSFIQGYEQYF. CDR3 bases: TGTGCCAGCAGCTTTATCCAGGGGTACGAGCAGTACTTC.

This chain links TRBV29-1 with TRBJ2-3, with D unresolved. Germline CDR1 SQVTM, CDR2 ANQGSEA. V was shortened by 2 bases and J by 1 base, with 7 bases between the two germline ends. CDR3 length: 13 amino acids. The CDR3: CSVEPRGTDTQYF. CDR3 DNA: TGCAGCGTTGAACCTAGAGGCACAGATACGCAGTATTTT.

In its sample, this clonotype was seen many times. The chain carries TRBV29-1 and TRBJ2-7; D tentatively reads TRBD1 or TRBD2 (5 bases each). Deletions cut 7 bases from V and 6 bases from J, with 19 bases between. Germline CDR1 reads SQVTM; CDR2 reads ANQGSEA. CDR3 length: 13 residues. CDR3 amino acids: CSAFSRRDGEQYF. CDR3 nucleotides: TGCAGCGCCTTTTCCCGCAGGGACGGCGAGCAGTACTTC.

Notes on this clonotype: This may stem from a read error, because a much larger clone lies one nucleotide away. This chain links TRBV4-1 with TRBJ2-1; D possibly corresponds to TRBD2 (5 bases). The CDR3 has 17 amino acids. The germline V gene encodes CDR1 MGHRA and CDR2 YSYEKL. V lost 2 bases, J lost 7 bases, and 21 bases lay in between. CDR3 in DNA: TGCGCCAGCAGCCAATCAGAGTGGGAGTGGGGAAGGAATGAGCAGTTCTTC. Protein product: CASSQSEWEWGRNEQFF.

Sample share makes this clonotype medium-sized. This rearrangement joins TRBV29-1 to TRBJ2-2; a weak D match, TRBD1 (6 bases). V gave up 7 bases and J gave up 3 bases, with 15 bases separating them. Per the germline V gene, CDR1 is SQVTM and CDR2 is ANQGSEA. The CDR3 contains 14 residues. The CDR3 region is CSGRTAKDTGELFF. In DNA, the CDR3 is TGCAGCGGAAGGACAGCGAAAGACACCGGGGAGCTGTTTTTT.

This clonotype showed up many times. V and J are TRBV20-1 and TRBJ1-2; D is perhaps TRBD1 (5 bases). Trimming cost V 3 bases and J 4 bases, with 12 bases left between them. The length of the CDR3 is 13 residues. Germline values: CDR1 DFQATT, CDR2 SNEGSKA (reference sequence). CDR3 nucleotide sequence: TGCAGTGCTAGGCTCACAGGAGCCTATGGCTACACCTTC. This encodes CSARLTGAYGYTF.

This clonotype occurred many times. J is TRBJ2-6 and V is TRBV7-6; D ambiguous. Germline V gene sequence: CDR1 SGHVS, CDR2 FNYEAQ. The CDR3 length is 17 residues. V lost 1 base and J 0 bases, leaving 10 bases between the germline ends. Here the CDR3 DNA reads TGTGCCAGCAGCTTAGACGGGCAAAGCTCTGGGGCCAACGTCCTGACTTTC. The encoded protein is CASSLDGQSSGANVLTF.

Ten or more counts support this clonotype. This chain joins TRBV10-3 and TRBJ2-6; D remains ambiguous. Looked up from germline, CDR1 is ENHRY and CDR2 is SYGVKD. The V end was cut by 1 base, the J end by 0 bases, with 4 bases between. The CDR3 covers 15 residues. The CDR3 DNA is TGTGCCATCAGTGAGTGGGACTCTGGGGCCAACGTCCTGACTTTC. It translates to CAISEWDSGANVLTF.

This clonotype was seen ten or more times. The V and J genes are TRBV6-5 and TRBJ2-3; 9 bases match TRBD1. CDR1 MNHEY and CDR2 SVGAGI come from the germline V gene. The CDR3 sequence is 16 residues long. J was trimmed by 2 bases and V by 2 bases; bases with no gene match: 5. The CDR3 nucleotides read TGTGCCAGCAGTTACGTCGGGACAGGGACCACAGATACGCAGTATTTT. The encoded protein is CASSYVGTGTTDTQYF.

CDR3 nucleotides: TGTGCCAGCAGCCAGAGGACTAGGACTGAAGCTTTCTTT. Translation gives CASSQRTRTEAFF. The rearrangement joins TRBV11-3 to TRBJ1-1; no reliable D call. The V gene's germline CDR1 is SGHNT and CDR2 YENEEA. The V and J ends lost 5 bases and 5 bases respectively, with 12 bases between them. The CDR3 length is 13 residues.

Note on this clonotype: A junction end diverges from the germline sequence, so it may reflect a read error. CDR3 in DNA: TGTGCCAGCTCACCTTCGGCAGGAGGCGATGAAGCTCTCTTT. It codes for CASSPSAGGDEALF. The rearrangement links TRBV18 to TRBJ1-1, with no clear D. The CDR3 sequence is 14 residues long. CDR1 KGHSH and CDR2 LQKENI come from the germline V gene.

Concerning this clonotype: Mismatch with germline at one junction end may stem from a read error. J is TRBJ2-1 and V is TRBV29-1; perhaps TRBD2 as D (7 bases). CDR3 length equals 14 residues. Germline V gene lookup returns CDR1 SQVTM and CDR2 ANQGSEA. In DNA form, the CDR3 reads TGCAGCGTGAGGAGCGCGGGGGCCTACGATGAGCAGTTCTTC. The encoded protein is CSVRSAGAYDEQFF.

In regard to this clonotype: A far more abundant clone sits one base away, making this likely a read error. The V gene is TRBV12-3 or TRBV12-4, the J gene TRBJ2-2; 9 positions agree with TRBD2. The CDR3 length is 15 residues. The CDR3 DNA reads as TGTGCCAGCAGTGGGAGACTAGCGGTCACCGGGGAGCTGCTTTTT. Its translation: CASSGRLAVTGELLF.

This clonotype was counted at least ten times. The chain combines TRBV14 with TRBJ1-5; no reliable D call. The ends were cut back, 0 bases at V and 7 bases at J, with 7 bases in the middle. Germline CDR1 is SGHDN and CDR2 is FVKESK. The CDR3 spans 13 residues. CDR3 residues: CASSQDAFQPQHF. CDR3 DNA sequence: TGTGCCAGCAGCCAAGACGCCTTCCAGCCCCAGCATTTT.

This clonotype showed up many times. The CDR3 is CSAPLAGNNEQFF. The CDR3 DNA is TGCAGTGCTCCTCTAGCGGGTAACAATGAGCAGTTCTTC. J is TRBJ2-1 and V is TRBV20-1; 8 nucleotides match TRBD2. Germline-derived CDR1 and CDR2 are DFQATT and SNEGSKA (reference sequence). Trimming took 5 bases from V and 5 from J; bases not matched to a gene: 5. The CDR3 runs to 13 residues.

The chain is built from TRBV30 and TRBJ2-7; no definite D call. CDR3 size: 13 residues. Trimming took 0 bases from V and 2 from J, leaving 8 bases between them. Germline CDR1 GTSNPN, CDR2 SVGIG (reference sequence). The CDR3 loop reads CAWSVGRTYEQYF. DNA of the CDR3: TGTGCCTGGAGTGTAGGTCGCACCTACGAGCAGTACTTC.

The chain combines TRBV27 with TRBJ2-3; a possible D gene is TRBD1 (5 bases). Germline V gene lookup returns CDR1 MNHEY and CDR2 SMNVEV (reference sequence). Trimming shortened V by 4 bases and J by 3 bases, and 23 bases separated the two germline ends. The CDR3 runs 18 residues. Here the CDR3 reads CASSSPLGQGGRTDTQYF. The CDR3 DNA sequence: TGTGCCAGCAGTTCGCCCCTTGGGCAGGGTGGAAGGACAGATACGCAGTATTTT.

On this clonotype: A much larger clone lies one base from this, so it may be a read error. The V gene is TRBV9, the J gene TRBJ2-2, with 11 bases lining up with TRBD1. The CDR3 totals 16 residues. Germline loops: CDR1 SGDLS, CDR2 YYNGEE. CDR3 DNA sequence: TGTGCCAGCAGCGCTGGACAGGGGGCTTACACCGGGGAGCTGCTTTTT. This translates into CASSAGQGAYTGELLF.

V usage is TRBV19 and J usage is TRBJ2-3; no reliable D call. Deletions cut 3 bases from V and 8 bases from J, with 9 bases between. CDR1 and CDR2 from the germline V gene are LNHDA and SQIVND (reference sequence). This CDR3 comprises 12 residues. The CDR3 sequence is CASSIPPSTQYF. CDR3 DNA sequence: TGTGCCAGTAGTATTCCCCCTTCTACGCAGTATTTT.

This clonotype was counted a few times. The genes are TRBV19 and TRBJ2-6; TRBD1 matches at 11 bases. The CDR3 is made up of 16 amino acids. V lost 6 bases and J lost 2; bases outside the gene matches: 3. CDR1 and CDR2 (germline): LNHDA, SQIVND (reference sequence). As DNA, the CDR3 is TGTGCCAGTAGAGGACAGGGGGCGACTGGGGCCAACGTCCTGACTTTC. Translating it yields CASRGQGATGANVLTF.

This clonotype was observed a handful of times. The genes are TRBV19 and TRBJ1-5; 7 bases are a match to TRBD1. The germline CDR1 and CDR2 sequences are LNHDA and SQIVND (reference sequence). V trimming: 3 bases; J trimming: 2 bases; junction bases outside the gene matches: 13. The CDR3 has 18 residues. This chain's CDR3 is CASSMGATGSLGNQPQHF. The CDR3 nucleotides read TGTGCCAGTAGTATGGGTGCGACAGGGAGCCTGGGCAATCAGCCCCAGCATTTT.